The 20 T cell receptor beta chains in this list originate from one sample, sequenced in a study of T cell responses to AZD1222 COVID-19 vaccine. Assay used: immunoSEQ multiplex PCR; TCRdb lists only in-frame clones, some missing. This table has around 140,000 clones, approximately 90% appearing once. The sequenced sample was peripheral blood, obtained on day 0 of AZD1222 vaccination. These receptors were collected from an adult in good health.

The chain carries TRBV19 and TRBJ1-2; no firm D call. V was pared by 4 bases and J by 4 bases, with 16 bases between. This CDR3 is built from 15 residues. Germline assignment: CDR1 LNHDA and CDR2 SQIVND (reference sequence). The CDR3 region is CASSTPGPLSYGYTF. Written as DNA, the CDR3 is TGTGCCAGTAGTACGCCGGGCCCCTTAAGCTATGGCTACACCTTC.

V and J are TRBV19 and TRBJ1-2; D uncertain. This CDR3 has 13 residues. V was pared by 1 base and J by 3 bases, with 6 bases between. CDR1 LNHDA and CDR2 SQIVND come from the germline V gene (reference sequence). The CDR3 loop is CASSIVPDYGYTF. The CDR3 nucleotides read TGTGCCAGTAGTATAGTTCCGGACTATGGCTACACCTTC.

In DNA, the CDR3 is TGTGCCAGCAGTTACAGGGGTGCGGATGAAAAACTGTTTTTT. Its protein product is CASSYRGADEKLFF. The J gene is TRBJ1-4, the V gene TRBV6-5; D might be TRBD1 (5 bases). From germline, CDR1 is MNHEY and CDR2 SVGAGI. The CDR3 extends over 14 amino acids. The V end lost 2 bases, the J end lost 6 bases, and 10 bases lay between the germline ends.

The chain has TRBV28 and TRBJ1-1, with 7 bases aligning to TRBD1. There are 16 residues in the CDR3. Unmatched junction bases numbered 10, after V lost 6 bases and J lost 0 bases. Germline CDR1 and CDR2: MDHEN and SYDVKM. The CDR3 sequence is CASSAQGIPMNTEAFF. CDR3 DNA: TGTGCCAGCAGCGCACAGGGGATCCCTATGAACACTGAAGCTTTCTTT.

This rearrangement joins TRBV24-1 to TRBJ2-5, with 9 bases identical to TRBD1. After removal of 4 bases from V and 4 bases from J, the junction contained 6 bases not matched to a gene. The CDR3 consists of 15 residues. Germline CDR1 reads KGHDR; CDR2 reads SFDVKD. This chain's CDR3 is CATSEGGQGGETQYF. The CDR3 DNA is TGTGCCACCAGTGAGGGGGGACAGGGCGGAGAGACCCAGTACTTC.

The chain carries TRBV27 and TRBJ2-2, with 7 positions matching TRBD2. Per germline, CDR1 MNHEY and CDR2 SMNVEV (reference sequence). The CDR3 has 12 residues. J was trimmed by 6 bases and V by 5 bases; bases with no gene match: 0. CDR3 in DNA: TGTGCCAGCAGTGCGGGGGCCGGGGAGCTGTTTTTT. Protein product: CASSAGAGELFF.

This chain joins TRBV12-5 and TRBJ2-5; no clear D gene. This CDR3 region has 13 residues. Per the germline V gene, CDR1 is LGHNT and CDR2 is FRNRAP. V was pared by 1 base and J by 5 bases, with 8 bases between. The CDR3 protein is CASGLATRETQYF. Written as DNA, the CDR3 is TGTGCTAGTGGTTTGGCGACTCGGGAGACCCAGTACTTC.

The CDR3 DNA reads as TGTGCTAGTCGTAGGCCCCAGGCAAACTATGGCTACACCTTC. It is translated as CASRRPQANYGYTF. The chain joins TRBV12-5 to TRBJ1-2; D ambiguous. This CDR3 spans 14 amino acids. V was pared by 8 bases and J by 2 bases, with 15 bases between. The V gene's germline CDR1 is LGHNT and CDR2 FRNRAP.

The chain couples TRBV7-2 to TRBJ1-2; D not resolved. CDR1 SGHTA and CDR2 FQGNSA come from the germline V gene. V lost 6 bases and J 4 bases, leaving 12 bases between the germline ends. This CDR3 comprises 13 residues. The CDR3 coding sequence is TGTGCCAGCAGTCGGGCCCTCCCCTATGGCTACACCTTC. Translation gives CASSRALPYGYTF.

This CDR3 is CASSSAGQDYGYTF. The CDR3, as DNA: TGTGCCAGCAGTTCCGCGGGACAGGACTATGGCTACACCTTC. The chain recombines TRBV5-6 with TRBJ1-2, with 8 bases matching TRBD1. From germline, CDR1 is SGHDT and CDR2 YYEEEE. This CDR3 contains 14 residues. With V trimmed by 5 bases and J by 3 bases, 6 bases remained unmatched.

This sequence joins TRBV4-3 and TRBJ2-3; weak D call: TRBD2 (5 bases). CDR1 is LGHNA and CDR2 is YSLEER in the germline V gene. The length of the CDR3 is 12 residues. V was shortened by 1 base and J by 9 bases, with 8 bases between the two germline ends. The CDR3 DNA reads TGCGCCAGCAGCCAAGCGGAGCGGACGCAGTATTTT. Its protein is CASSQAERTQYF.

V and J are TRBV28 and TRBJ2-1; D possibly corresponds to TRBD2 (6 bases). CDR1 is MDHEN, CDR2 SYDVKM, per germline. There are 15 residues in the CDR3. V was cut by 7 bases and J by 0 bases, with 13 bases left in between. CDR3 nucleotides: TGTGCCAGCAACAAAGCGGGTGTCTCCTACAATGAGCAGTTCTTC. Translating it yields CASNKAGVSYNEQFF.

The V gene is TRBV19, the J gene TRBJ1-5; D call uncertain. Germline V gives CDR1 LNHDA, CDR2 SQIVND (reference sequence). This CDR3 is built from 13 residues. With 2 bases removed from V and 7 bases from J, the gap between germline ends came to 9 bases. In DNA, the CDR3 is TGTGCCAGTAGTATATATTCAGAACAGCCCCAGCATTTT. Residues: CASSIYSEQPQHF.

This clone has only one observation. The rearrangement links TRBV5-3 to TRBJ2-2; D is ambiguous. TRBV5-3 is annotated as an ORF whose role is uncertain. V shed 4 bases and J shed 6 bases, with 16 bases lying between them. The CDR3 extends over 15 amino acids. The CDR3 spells CARSISERVAGELFF. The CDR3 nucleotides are TGTGCCAGAAGCATAAGCGAGCGAGTCGCCGGGGAGCTGTTTTTT.

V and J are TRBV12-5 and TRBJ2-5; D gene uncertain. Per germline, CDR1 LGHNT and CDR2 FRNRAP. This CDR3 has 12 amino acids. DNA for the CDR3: TGTGCCCAACTGAGCAGGAGAAAGACCCAGTACTTC. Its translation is CAQLSRRKTQYF.

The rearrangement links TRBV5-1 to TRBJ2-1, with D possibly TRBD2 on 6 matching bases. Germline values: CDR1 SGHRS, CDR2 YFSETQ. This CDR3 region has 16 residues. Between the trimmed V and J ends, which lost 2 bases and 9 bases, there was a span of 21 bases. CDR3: CASSFRSGIGRTEQFF. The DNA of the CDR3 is TGCGCCAGCAGCTTTCGTTCGGGCATCGGGAGAACTGAGCAGTTCTTC.

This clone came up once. Here the CDR3 DNA reads TGTGCCAGCAGTCTAGGACAGGGGTCGCAGCCCCAGCATTTT. Protein sequence: CASSLGQGSQPQHF. The rearrangement joins TRBV27 to TRBJ1-5, with 9 bases aligning to TRBD1. Germline trimming cut 5 bases from V and 7 bases from J; bases unmatched to any gene: 6. This CDR3 has 14 residues. CDR1 MNHEY and CDR2 SMNVEV come from the germline V gene (reference sequence).

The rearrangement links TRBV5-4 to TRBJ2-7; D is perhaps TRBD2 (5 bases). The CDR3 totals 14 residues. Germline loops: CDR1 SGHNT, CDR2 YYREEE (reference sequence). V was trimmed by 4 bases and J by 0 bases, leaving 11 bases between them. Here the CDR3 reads CASSLREFSYEQYF. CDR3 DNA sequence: TGTGCCAGCAGCCTGAGGGAGTTCTCCTACGAGCAGTACTTC.

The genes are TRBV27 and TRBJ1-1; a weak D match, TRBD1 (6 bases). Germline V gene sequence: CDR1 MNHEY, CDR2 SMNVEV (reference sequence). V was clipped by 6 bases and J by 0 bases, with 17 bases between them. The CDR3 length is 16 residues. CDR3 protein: CASRERGAEMNTEAFF. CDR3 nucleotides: TGTGCCAGCAGGGAGCGGGGGGCTGAGATGAACACTGAAGCTTTCTTT.

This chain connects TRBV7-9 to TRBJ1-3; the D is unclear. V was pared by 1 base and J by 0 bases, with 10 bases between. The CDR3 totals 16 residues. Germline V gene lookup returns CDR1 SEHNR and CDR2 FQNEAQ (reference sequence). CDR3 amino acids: CASSLVTSPSGNTIYF. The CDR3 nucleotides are TGTGCCAGCAGCTTAGTGACGTCTCCCTCTGGAAACACCATATATTTT.